This T cell receptor (beta chain) was sequenced in a study of T cells in Graves' hyperthyroidism and ophthalmopathy (dated by TCRdb to the late 2010s). Looking at the study overall: Peripheral blood was sampled at the time of initial diagnosis, prior to any treatment. TCR V-J signatures able to tell the groups apart were searched for in a discovery cohort of 100 or so patients, of whom over 40 had Graves' ophthalmopathy and some 60 had stable Graves' hyperthyroidism. An independent validation cohort of 18 to 20 hyperthyroidism patients and approximately 17 patients who later progressed to ophthalmopathy tested prospective prediction of ophthalmopathy. The 85 to 100 discovery patients were divided at random into training and test sets in a 7:3 ratio. In about 6 Graves' hyperthyroidism patients, the study also compared T-cell repertoires from thyroid tissue with T-cell repertoires from blood. After blood sampling, hyperthyroidism patients were treated with methimazole at a starting dose of 30 mg daily, and ophthalmopathy patients were treated with high-dose intravenous methylprednisolone. TCR Vbeta CDR3 sequencing of approximately 140 peripheral blood samples (approximately 44 ophthalmopathy, 75 hyperthyroidism and approximately 17 progressor patients) is reported in the paper. The paper's findings and limits, for the study overall: No statistical method was used to set the sample size in advance, and investigators knew the group allocation. Most expanded thyroid clonotypes (frequency above 0.001) were also found in blood, which suggests that blood repertoires may mirror thyroid immune responses. A model built on a 13 V-J signature distinguished ophthalmopathy from stable hyperthyroidism, reaching over 85% sensitivity and around 82% specificity in cross-validation and 80%/75% in testing. In validation, the model predicted progression to ophthalmopathy with just under 71% sensitivity and approximately 72% specificity, a median of around six months before onset.

Worth noting for this clonotype: Its specific antigen is unknown. Per-base qualities were not stored, and no clone one base away is much larger.

Stable Graves' hyperthyroidism was defined as no progression to ophthalmopathy during 18 months of follow-up. Hyperthyroidism patients were newly diagnosed, with disease duration under 2 months, and aged 18 to 65 years. Patients with uncontrolled infections, other autoimmune diseases, pregnancy or lactation were excluded. Clinical symptoms, serum thyroxine and TRAb, thyroid ultrasound, and orbital computed tomography formed the basis for the diagnoses. Ficoll-Paque density gradient centrifugation was used to isolate PBMCs from about 10 ml of fresh peripheral blood. Total RNA was extracted using Trizol reagent, and RNA quality was assessed on an Agilent 2100 Bioanalyzer. Amplification of TCR beta CDR3 regions was carried out from RNA transcripts. A first-round RT-PCR of the TCR CDR3 used the HTBI primer set with the Qiagen OneStep RT-PCR kit. A second multiplex PCR round built the libraries, followed by size selection and purification. The libraries were sequenced on an Illumina HiSeq2000 using paired-end 100 bp reads. In the authors' own workflow: Raw data were processed with SOAPnuke, discarding reads with adapters, uncalled bases, mean Phred below 15, or no exact constant-primer or identifier match. High-quality paired reads were merged with COPE v1.2.5, and unique nucleotide sequences were defined as clonotypes. Clonotypes were aligned to IMGT TRBV, TRBD and TRBJ reference segments using MiTCR v1.1. Only V-J combinations with frequency above 0.0001, covering about 99% of repertoires, were analysed. The TCS score was defined as F50 (clonal expansion) divided by E x V (chaos), with BLOSUM62-based TCRdist calculated between CDR3 peptides within each V-J. Welch's t-statistics and random forest reduced roughly 500 V-J features to roughly 13, which were used in a naive Bayes classifier (R e1071). The Morisita-Horn index was used to measure how similar the thyroid and blood repertoires were. TCRdb trimmed public reads at Q25 via fastp, called clones via MiXCR and kept in-frame beta chains. CDR3 protein sequences are deduplicated, and each keeps its most common genes and DNA. For this entry, the V and J calls and clone size follow TCRdb and not the study's own pipeline. The sample table records roughly 800,000 distinct CDR3 sequences; about 38% of these occur just once. The top ten constitute about 9% of the sample.

Sequencing was performed on blood. This sequence originates from a young man with Graves' hyperthyroidism.

The CDR3 amino acid sequence is: CASRPGGSTEAFF. Read as DNA, the sequence is TGTGCCAGCCGGCCCGGGGGAAGCACTGAAGCTTTCTTT. The sequence joins TRBV25-1 to TRBJ1-1, with TRBD1 as a weak D call on 5 bases. CDR3 length: 13 amino acids, cysteine to phenylalanine. Of the read, only the CDR3 DNA is kept; its 39 bases are in frame from base 1. The germline ends are 14 bases apart after V is trimmed by 8 bases and J by 4 bases. According to the germline V gene, CDR1 reads MGHDK and CDR2 reads SYGVNS.